The rows below give T cell receptor beta chains drawn from one sample of a study of cytomegalovirus exposure and HLA in healthy donors. The table came from immunoSEQ multiplex PCR; TCRdb's copy has only in-frame clones and leaves some out. The sample shows some 200,000 clones, 82% of them seen only once. Sequenced input: PBMCs. The origin of the receptors is a boy aged 2 to 10 in good health and CMV-seronegative. Each CDR3 is given with its conserved first and last residue. The D gene is left open where the match is weak. Clone size is not always given. Where it is, it says once, few, many or a class for expanded clones.

>TRBJ2-1|TRBD2|NA|TRBV19
TGTGCCAGTAGTATAGGGTGGTCAAGCGGGGGGACTTACAATGAGCAGTTCTTC
CASSIGWSSGGTYNEQFF
>TRBJ2-1|NA|NA|TRBV7-9
TGTGCCAGCAGCTTAGACACAGGGCACAATGAGCAGTTCTTC
CASSLDTGHNEQFF
>TRBJ2-7|TRBD1|NA|TRBV18
TGTGCCAGCTCCAACGGACAGGGTAGCCACGAGCAGTACTTC
CASSNGQGSHEQYF
>TRBJ2-7|TRBD1|NA|TRBV19
TGTGCCAGTAGTACCCCAGGACAGGTTTACGAGCAGTACTTC
CASSTPGQVYEQYF
>TRBJ2-5|NA|few|TRBV7-2
TGTGCCAGCAGCTTGGGGCAGGTACAAGAGACCCAGTACTTC
CASSLGQVQETQYF
>TRBJ2-1|NA|NA|TRBV9
TGTGCCAGCAGCGTCCGCGGATACAATGAGCAGTTCTTC
CASSVRGYNEQFF
>TRBJ1-1|NA|NA|TRBV6-1
TGTGCCAGCAGTGAAGGCGCAGGGGCGTGGGGCACTGAAGCTTTCTTT
CASSEGAGAWGTEAFF
>TRBJ1-5|TRBD1|NA|TRBV2
TGTGCCAGCAGGACAGGGATTACAGGCAATCAGCCCCAGCATTTT
CASRTGITGNQPQHF
>TRBJ2-3|TRBD2|few|TRBV18
TGTGCCAGCTCACCGGGACTAGCGGGGGGGCATGGCACAGATACGCAGTATTTT
CASSPGLAGGHGTDTQYF
>TRBJ2-7|NA|NA|TRBV6-1
TGTGCCAGCAGTACCACAGGGCTCTACGAGCAGTACTTC
CASSTTGLYEQYF
>TRBJ1-1|NA|NA|TRBV5-6
TGTGCCAGCAGTGAGGGAGGAGAAGCTTTCTTT
CASSEGGEAFF
>TRBJ2-5|NA|NA|TRBV5-6
TGTGCCAGCAGCCCCCGAGCCAACCACCTAAACCAATACTTC
CASSPRANHLNQYF
>TRBJ1-4|NA|NA|TRBV5-4
TGTGCCACCCGCGGCGGGGCGGCGGATGAAAAACTGTTTTTT
CATRGGAADEKLFF
>TRBJ1-1|TRBD1|NA|TRBV5-1
TGCGCCAGCAGCTACCAACAGGGGTGGGCCACTGAAGCTTTCTTT
CASSYQQGWATEAFF
>TRBJ2-3|TRBD1|NA|TRBV9
TGTGCCAGCAGCGTAGCAGGGGGTAACACAGATACGCAGTATTTT
CASSVAGGNTDTQYF
>TRBJ2-7|NA|NA|TRBV5-8
TGTGCCAGCAGCTTGCGCGAAATCGCGAGAGAGCAGTACTTC
CASSLREIAREQYF
>TRBJ2-7|TRBD2|NA|TRBV6-4
TGTGCCAGTGGGGGACTAGCGGGGGGGCACGAGCAGTACTTC
CASGGLAGGHEQYF
>TRBJ1-2|NA|few|TRBV30
TGTGCCTGGAACGGGGGAGGCTATGGCTACACCTTC
CAWNGGGYGYTF
>TRBJ2-7|TRBD2|NA|TRBV6-1
TGTGCCAGCAGTGACCGCGGGGGGGCCCGGGAGCAGTACTTC
CASSDRGGAREQYF
>TRBJ2-5|NA|NA|TRBV21-1
TGTGCCAGCACGGAATCTAGCGGGGAAGAGACCCAGTACTTC
CASTESSGEETQYF
>TRBJ1-1|NA|few|TRBV5-6
TGTGCCAGCAGCTCCCCGTCAGTTATGAACACTGAAGCTTTCTTT
CASSSPSVMNTEAFF
>TRBJ2-3|NA|NA|TRBV25-1
TGTGCCAGCAGTGAAGCCGGTTTTCGCACAGATACGCAGTATTTT
CASSEAGFRTDTQYF
>TRBJ2-7|TRBD1|NA|TRBV5-1
TGCGCCAGCAGCTTGGCAGGGGGTTCTGGCTACGAGCAGTACTTC
CASSLAGGSGYEQYF
>TRBJ2-3|TRBD1|few|TRBV9
TGTGCCAGCAGCTTTTTTCCTGGGACAGGGCCGATAGATACGCAGTATTTT
CASSFFPGTGPIDTQYF
>TRBJ1-1|TRBD1|NA|TRBV19
TGTGCCAGTAGTAGGGACAGGGGAAACACTGAAGCTTTCTTT
CASSRDRGNTEAFF
>TRBJ2-3|TRBD2|NA|TRBV6-5
TGTGCCAGCAGTTACCCTGCGGGGGAACTTACAGATACGCAGTATTTT
CASSYPAGELTDTQYF
>TRBJ2-7|NA|NA|TRBV29-1
TGCAGCGTTAGCCGGGGTTTGATCTACGAGCAGTACTTC
CSVSRGLIYEQYF
>TRBJ2-7|NA|NA|TRBV4-2
TGTGCCAGCAGCCAAGATGAGGGAATGGGCTACGAGCAGTACTTC
CASSQDEGMGYEQYF
>TRBJ1-6|NA|NA|TRBV25-1
TGTGCCAGCGGCCCTGCTGGTGGTTCACCCCTCCACTTT
CASGPAGGSPLHF
>TRBJ2-5|NA|NA|TRBV7-2
TGTGCCAGCAGCTTAGAATGGACTCAAGAGACCCAGTACTTC
CASSLEWTQETQYF
>TRBJ2-5|NA|NA|TRBV29-1
TGCAGCGTTGAAGTACGAGGGCAAGAGACCCAGTACTTC
CSVEVRGQETQYF
>TRBJ1-2|NA|NA|TRBV19
TGTGCCAGTAGCCTTAGGGCGGACAGCTACACCTTC
CASSLRADSYTF
>TRBJ1-1|NA|NA|TRBV23-1
TGCGCCAACCTACCCGGTGCTCACCTGAACACTGAAGCTTTCTTT
CANLPGAHLNTEAFF
>TRBJ1-5|NA|NA|TRBV4-3
TGCGCCAGCAGCCAAGGGCCGGGGGAGCCCCAGCATTTT
CASSQGPGEPQHF
>TRBJ1-6|TRBD1|NA|TRBV6-5
TGTGCCAGCAGGCCTCCAGGGGGGCGAGGTTCACCCCTCCACTTT
CASRPPGGRGSPLHF
>TRBJ2-7|NA|once|TRBV9
TGTGCCAGCAGCTCCGGGACTGCTATCTACGAGCAGTACTTC
CASSSGTAIYEQYF
>TRBJ2-2|TRBD1|NA|TRBV5-6
TGTGCCAGCAGCCCCGACAGGGGGCTGGGCGGGGAGCTGTTTTTT
CASSPDRGLGGELFF
>TRBJ2-5|TRBD2|NA|TRBV7-2
TGTGCCAGCAGCTGGGGACTAGCGGGGGGGCAACAAGAGACCCAGTACTTC
CASSWGLAGGQQETQYF
>TRBJ2-4|NA|NA|TRBV19
TGTGCCAGTAGCCGAGGGGGAGGGGACCAGAACATTCAGTACTTC
CASSRGGGDQNIQYF
>TRBJ2-5|NA|few|TRBV25-1
TGTGCCAGCAGTCTCGCAGGTGGGGAGACCCAGTACTTC
CASSLAGGETQYF
>TRBJ2-5|TRBD2|NA|TRBV2
TGTGCCAGCACCCTGGGACTAGCGGGGGATGAGACCCAGTACTTC
CASTLGLAGDETQYF
>TRBJ2-5|NA|NA|TRBV6-5
TGTGCCAGCAGGCCTTGGGGAGACTCGAAAGAGACCCAGTACTTC
CASRPWGDSKETQYF
>TRBJ2-1|TRBD2|NA|TRBV7-3
TGTGCCAGCAGCTTAATGGGGGGGGGTTACAATGAGCAGTTCTTC
CASSLMGGGYNEQFF
>TRBJ1-2|NA|NA|TRBV4-3
TGCGCCAGCAGCCAAGACAGGGAGGGAAGGGGCTACACCTTC
CASSQDREGRGYTF